The T cell receptor (beta chain) under discussion was sequenced for a study of blood T cell repertoires in COVID-19. Sequencing used immunoSEQ multiplex PCR; TCRdb keeps in-frame clones, though not all of them. Of about 230,000 clones detected, over 75% appear once; the ten largest clones hold 7.9%. Trimming stripped 3 bases from V and 5 bases from J, with 6 bases between. CDR1 and CDR2 (germline): SNHLY, FYNNEI. The CDR3 totals 12 residues. The rearrangement joins TRBV2 to TRBJ2-3; D uncertain. The sequenced sample consisted of peripheral blood. This TCR derives from a woman older than 75 with acute or convalescent COVID-19. CDR3 nucleotide sequence: TGTGCCAGCAGTGATCTTCGAGATACGCAGTATTTT. As protein: CASSDLRDTQYF.